This entry concerns a single TCR beta chain. This clonotype was seen ten or more times. No antigen is known for it. No much larger clone exists at a distance of one base, and base qualities are not known. The record originates from a study of T cells in Graves' hyperthyroidism and ophthalmopathy (dated by TCRdb to between 2018 and 2021). Broadly, across the study: Peripheral blood was sampled at the time of initial diagnosis, prior to any treatment. After blood sampling, hyperthyroidism patients were treated with methimazole at a starting dose of 30 mg daily, and ophthalmopathy patients were treated with high-dose intravenous methylprednisolone. The 100 discovery patients were randomly split 7:3 into training and test sets. According to the paper, TCR Vbeta CDR3 sequencing was carried out on some 140 peripheral blood samples, which came from more than 40 ophthalmopathy, around 75 hyperthyroidism and roughly 17 progressor patients. Prospective prediction of ophthalmopathy was tested in an independent validation cohort of some 20 hyperthyroidism patients and 17 patients who later progressed to ophthalmopathy. TCR V-J signatures able to tell the groups apart were searched for in a discovery cohort of approximately 95 patients, of whom 43 had Graves' ophthalmopathy and more than 55 had stable Graves' hyperthyroidism. Thyroid tissue and blood T-cell repertoires from over 5 Graves' hyperthyroidism patients were also compared in the study.

Stable Graves' hyperthyroidism was defined as no progression to ophthalmopathy during 18 months of follow-up. The hyperthyroidism patients were between 18 and 65 years old and newly diagnosed, with a disease duration of less than 2 months. The study excluded patients with uncontrolled infections, other autoimmune diseases, pregnancy or lactation. Diagnoses were based on clinical symptoms, serum thyroxine and TRAb, thyroid ultrasound and orbital computed tomography. PBMCs were isolated from around 10 ml of fresh peripheral blood by Ficoll-Paque density gradient centrifugation. Total RNA was extracted using Trizol reagent, and RNA quality was assessed on an Agilent 2100 Bioanalyzer. What the work shows at the level of the full study, not this receptor alone: A model built on a 13 V-J signature distinguished ophthalmopathy from stable hyperthyroidism, reaching around 88% sensitivity and approximately 83% specificity in cross-validation and 80%/75% in testing. Most expanded thyroid clonotypes (frequency above 0.001) were also detected in blood, a finding suggesting that blood repertoires may reflect thyroid immune responses. Sample size was not statistically predetermined, and blinding of investigators to group allocation was not performed. In validation, the model predicted progression to ophthalmopathy a median of 6.5 months before onset, with roughly 70% sensitivity and roughly 77% specificity.

TCR beta CDR3 regions were amplified from RNA transcripts. The first round of RT-PCR for the TCR CDR3 was performed with the HTBI primer set and the Qiagen OneStep RT-PCR kit. Libraries were constructed in a second round of multiplex PCR, after which size selection and purification were performed. Libraries were sequenced paired-end with 100 bp reads on an Illumina HiSeq2000. The source study handled its data this way. Raw data were processed with SOAPnuke, discarding reads with adapters, uncalled bases, mean Phred below 15, or no exact constant-primer or identifier match. High-quality paired reads were merged with COPE v1.2.5, and unique nucleotide sequences were defined as clonotypes. Clonotypes were aligned to IMGT TRBV, TRBD and TRBJ reference segments using MiTCR v1.1. Analysis was restricted to V-J combinations with a frequency above 0.0001, which covered 98% to 99.2% of repertoires. The TCS score was defined as F50 (clonal expansion) divided by E x V (chaos), with BLOSUM62-based TCRdist calculated between CDR3 peptides within each V-J. Welch's t-statistics and random forest reduced around 550 V-J features to some 14, which were used in a naive Bayes classifier (R e1071). TCRdb reworked the public reads: Q25 trimming with fastp, MiXCR clone assembly, productive beta chains retained. CDR3 protein sequences are deduplicated, and each keeps its most common genes and DNA. These V and J calls rely on TCRdb rather than the paper's analysis. Within this sample are 300,000 to 400,000 distinct CDR3 sequences, with around 20% of them counted one time only. Over 45% of the sample belongs to the ten largest clones.

Sample: blood. The sequence came from a woman aged 45 to 65 with Graves' hyperthyroidism.

For the CDR3, the sequence is CASTDRVGGELFF. The nucleotides read TGCGCCAGCACGGACAGGGTTGGCGGGGAGCTGTTTTTT. The chain couples TRBV10-1 to TRBJ2-2; 8 junctional bases match TRBD1. Taken from the germline V gene (reference sequence), the CDR1 and CDR2 loops are WNHNN and SYGVQD. The CDR3 spans 13 residues, from the cysteine through the phenylalanine. CDR3 DNA is the only sequence kept; it has 39 bases, read in frame from the first base. Trimming removed 7 bases from V and 7 bases from J; the gene matches leave 5 bases unexplained.